This T cell receptor beta chain was recovered during a study of human CD8 memory T cell subsets. The study, taken as a whole, reports: By Chao1 estimates, precursor exhausted T cells appeared less diverse than stem-like memory T cells. Stem-like memory T cell repertoires overlapped minimally with precursor exhausted T cell repertoires.

By UMI-labeled 5' RACE, the TCR beta libraries were made. After re-calling the 5' RACE reads, TCRdb lists one entry per CDR3 protein, DNA absent. Here the sample table reports about 6,500 distinct CDR3 sequences. To note about this clonotype: Its target is unknown.

Early memory CD8+ T cells that were CCR7+ PD-1+ TIGIT+ with exhausted-like traits constituted the TPEX cells. The RNA's source was duplicate vials of over 140,000 sorted CD8+ T cells per subset. Sequenced sample: CD8+ T cells from PBMCs. This receptor was identified in a human donor in good health.

The chain's CDR3 is CAISEDFYEQYF. The chain has TRBV10-3 and TRBJ2-7. Germline lookup yields CDR1 ENHRY and CDR2 SYGVKD. This CDR3 contains 12 residues.